Detailed here is one TCR beta chain. It has no known antigen specificity. Within one base of it there is no much larger clone, and no base qualities were kept. The data were taken from a study of regulatory T cells in long-lasting Graves disease (dated by TCRdb to the early 2020s). The study in broad terms: Patients with newly diagnosed Graves' disease had been on antithyroid drugs for under 3 months. The study was conducted in China and was registered as a clinical trial. This study used TCR sequencing and RNA sequencing of peripheral blood to compare persistent Graves' disease patients against newly diagnosed Graves' disease patients. A total of roughly 35 samples underwent TCR sequencing, from some 13 patients with persistent Graves' disease and some 20 patients with newly diagnosed Graves' disease. Summary of the overall study and its limitations: Persistent patients shared more public clonotypes among themselves (2,741) than newly diagnosed patients did (more than 850). Peripheral blood alone was examined, since thyroid tissue, which constituted the primary lesion, could not be accessed. Lower TCR Shannon entropy and fewer highly expanded clones were observed in persistent Graves' disease patients than in newly diagnosed patients, which suggested clonal expansion. Sequencing and analysis were limited to the TCR beta chain. The authors noted that the small sample size was a limitation that may lower accuracy. Persistent disease showed preferential use of TRBV28, TRBJ1-2 and TRBJ2-5, whereas newly diagnosed disease favored TRBV20-1 and TRBJ2-1.

Deletion took 8 bases off V and 4 bases off J, with a span of 18 bases between the germline ends. The germline V gene gives CDR1 as MDHEN and CDR2 as SYDVKM. Its CDR3 holds 15 amino acids, cysteine through phenylalanine. Left in the record is the CDR3 DNA by itself, 45 bases read in frame from the first base. In the paper's terms, the time point label means: newly diagnosed GD, antithyroid drugs for less than 3 months. RNA was extracted from PBMCs in TRIzol for both TCR sequencing and RNA sequencing. The diagnosis of Graves' disease followed American Thyroid Association guidelines. The patients came from an endocrinology department in Xi'an, China. Each patient gave roughly 10 milliliters of peripheral blood, collected in an EDTA anticoagulant tube. Ficoll Paque Plus density gradient separation was used to isolate PBMCs, and no further T cell sorting was done. RNA quality was checked with an Agilent 2100 Bioanalyzer and agarose gel, and concentration with a NanoDrop 2000.

Receptors were amplified or captured by multiplex PCR. The listed sequencing device is Illumina HiSeq 4000. CDR3 regions were amplified by Arm-PCR with iRepertoire HTBI primers to construct TCR beta libraries. Before sequencing, the PCR products went through gel purification. The published analysis was carried out like this. Gene usage analysis of CDR3 amino acid clonotypes relied on the roughly 60 TRBV and 15 or so TRBJ segments identified across samples. COPE and FqMerger were used to merge the filtered high-quality paired reads into contigs. BLAST was used to align contigs to the IMGT TRBV, TRBD and TRBJ reference genes, and CDR3 was defined following IMGT. Any clonotype with a frequency above 0.1% was classified as a highly expanded clone. Shannon entropy was used to measure repertoire diversity, and the Gini coefficient was used to measure V-J evenness. Public clonotypes were defined as clonotypes shared by more than one individual. TCRdb handled the public reads itself, with Q25 trimming in fastp and clone calling in MiXCR, and kept productive beta chains. Every distinct CDR3 protein forms one entry, paired with its most common genes and DNA. In this record, the V and J calls reflect TCRdb's handling and not the investigators' own analysis. This sample is represented by about 560,000 distinct CDR3 sequences; about 16% of them were singletons. The ten top clones hold around 12% of the sample.

These records were also assigned to another study, of T cells in Graves' hyperthyroidism and ophthalmopathy. From that second study: A patient counted as having stable Graves' hyperthyroidism if no progression to ophthalmopathy occurred over 18 months of follow-up. The hyperthyroidism patients were between 18 and 65 years old and newly diagnosed, with a disease duration of less than 2 months. Exclusion was applied to patients with uncontrolled infections, other autoimmune diseases, pregnancy or lactation. Diagnoses relied on clinical symptoms, serum thyroxine and TRAb, thyroid ultrasound and orbital computed tomography. For the first round of RT-PCR on the TCR CDR3, the HTBI primer set was used together with the Qiagen OneStep RT-PCR kit. Most expanded thyroid clonotypes (frequency above 0.001) were also detected in blood, suggesting blood repertoires may reflect thyroid immune responses. A model built on a 13 V-J signature distinguished ophthalmopathy from stable hyperthyroidism, reaching roughly 88% sensitivity and 81% to 83% specificity in cross-validation and 80%/75% in testing. In validation, progression to ophthalmopathy was predicted by the model with roughly 71% sensitivity and 72.22% specificity, a median of 6.5 months before onset. To identify distinguishing TCR V-J signatures, a discovery cohort of roughly 100 patients was used, comprising 40 to 45 with Graves' ophthalmopathy and approximately 57 with stable Graves' hyperthyroidism. Whether ophthalmopathy could be predicted prospectively was tested in an independent validation cohort made up of approximately 19 hyperthyroidism patients plus 17 patients who later progressed to ophthalmopathy. The 80 to 100 discovery patients were randomly divided into training and test sets at a 7:3 ratio. Thyroid tissue and blood T-cell repertoires from about 6 Graves' hyperthyroidism patients were also compared in the study. After blood sampling, hyperthyroidism patients were treated with methimazole at a starting dose of 30 mg daily, and ophthalmopathy patients were treated with high-dose intravenous methylprednisolone. A second multiplex PCR round built the libraries, followed by size selection and purification. The libraries were sequenced on an Illumina HiSeq2000 using paired-end 100 bp reads. SOAPnuke was used to process the raw data, removing reads that contained adapters or uncalled bases, had a mean Phred below 15, or lacked an exact match to the constant primer or identifier. COPE v1.2.5 was used to merge the high-quality paired reads, and each unique nucleotide sequence was defined as a clonotype. MiTCR v1.1 was used to align clonotypes to the IMGT TRBV, TRBD and TRBJ reference segments. Analysis was restricted to V-J combinations with a frequency above 0.0001, which covered approximately 99% of repertoires. The TCS score was defined as the ratio of F50 (clonal expansion) to E x V (chaos), calculated using BLOSUM62-based TCRdist between CDR3 peptides within each V-J. Welch's t-statistics and random forest reduced roughly 540 V-J features to about 12, which were used in a naive Bayes classifier (R e1071). No statistical method was used to fix the sample size in advance, and group allocation was not hidden from the investigators. TCR Vbeta CDR3 sequencing of 120 to 150 peripheral blood samples (roughly 43 ophthalmopathy, 75 to 85 hyperthyroidism and approximately 17 progressor patients) is reported in the paper.

Sample: peripheral blood mononuclear cells (PBMCs), taken at new diagnosis, from a patient treated with antithyroid drugs. The chain joins TRBV28 to TRBJ2-1; TRBD1 is a possible D gene, resting on 5 matching bases. This TCR derives from a man in his late teens or twenties with Graves disease. Donor details come from another sample of the same person, matched by shared clones. The DNA is as follows: TGTGCCAGCCTTCGGAAGGGGTTTAGGTACAATGAGCAGTTCTTC. This yields the protein CASLRKGFRYNEQFF.